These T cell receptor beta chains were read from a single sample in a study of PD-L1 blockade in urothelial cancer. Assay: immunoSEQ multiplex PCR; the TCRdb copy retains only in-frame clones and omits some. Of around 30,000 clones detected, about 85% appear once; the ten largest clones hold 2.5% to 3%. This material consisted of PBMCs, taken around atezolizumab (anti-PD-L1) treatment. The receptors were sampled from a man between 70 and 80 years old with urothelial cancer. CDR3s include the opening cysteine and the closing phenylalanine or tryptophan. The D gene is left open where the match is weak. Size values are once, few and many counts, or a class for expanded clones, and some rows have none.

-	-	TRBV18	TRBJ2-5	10	CASQGETQYF	TGTGCCAGTCAGGGGGAGACCCAGTACTTC
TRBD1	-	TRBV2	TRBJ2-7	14	CASRTGGGPYEQYF	TGTGCCAGCCGGACAGGGGGAGGTCCCTACGAGCAGTACTTC
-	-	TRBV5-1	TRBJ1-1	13	CASSQGRDTEAFF	TGCGCCAGCTCTCAGGGCAGGGACACTGAAGCTTTCTTT
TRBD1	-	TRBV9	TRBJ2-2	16	CASSVSGTGVSGELFF	TGTGCCAGCAGCGTTTCCGGGACAGGGGTATCCGGGGAGCTGTTTTTT
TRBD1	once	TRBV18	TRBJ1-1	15	CASSPGQGANTEAFF	TGTGCCAGCTCACCGGGACAGGGGGCAAACACTGAAGCTTTCTTT
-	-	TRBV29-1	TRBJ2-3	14	CSVVTGSATDTQYF	TGCAGCGTTGTTACAGGGTCGGCCACAGATACGCAGTATTTT
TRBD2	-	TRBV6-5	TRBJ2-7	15	CASSYSSGEAYEQYF	TGTGCCAGCAGTTACTCAAGCGGGGAGGCCTACGAGCAGTACTTC
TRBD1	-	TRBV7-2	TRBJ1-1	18	CASSLRAGTGLLNTEAFF	TGTGCCAGCAGCCTTCGTGCCGGGACAGGCCTTTTGAACACTGAAGCTTTCTTT
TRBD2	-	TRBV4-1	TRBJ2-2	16	CASSPRTRSNTGELFF	TGCGCCAGCAGCCCTAGGACTAGGTCTAACACCGGGGAGCTGTTTTTT
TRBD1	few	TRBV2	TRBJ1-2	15	CASSEALGGQGSYTF	TGTGCCAGCAGTGAAGCGCTTGGGGGACAGGGGAGCTACACCTTC